This T cell receptor (beta chain) is drawn from a study of blood T cell repertoires in COVID-19. V lost 3 bases, J lost 8 bases, and 10 bases lay in between. The CDR3 has 13 residues. Measured with immunoSEQ multiplex PCR; TCRdb has only the in-frame clones, and not every one. The table shows around 300,000 clones, with about nine tenths occurring only once. The rearrangement links TRBV12-3 or TRBV12-4 to TRBJ1-4; possibly TRBD1 for D (5 bases). Sequencing input: peripheral blood. This sequence was found in a woman between 25 and 40 years old with COVID-19, enrolled during active disease. CDR3 region: CASSFRHREKLFF. In DNA form, the CDR3 reads TGTGCCAGCAGTTTCAGACACAGGGAAAAACTGTTTTTT.